This TCR beta chain was found in a study of CD8 T cells in ankylosing spondylitis. Points from the study as a whole: Disease-linked clones displayed a CD8+ phenotype and appeared relatively rarely in peripheral blood. Significantly higher representation of disease-linked clones was reported for matched ankylosing spondylitis synovial fluid. Ankylosing spondylitis blood appeared to carry a characteristic TCR beta motif of roughly 8 highly homologous variants. Prior literature has documented some motif variants in synovial fluid and blood from reactive arthritis.

Turning to this clonotype: Its antigen remains unknown.

With 2 bases removed from V and 7 bases from J, the gap between germline ends came to 12 bases. Germline V gives CDR1 SGHKS, CDR2 YYEKEE (reference sequence). This CDR3 is built from 13 residues. TCRdb called the 5' RACE reads again in MiXCR, with one record for every CDR3 protein. The sample lists 670,000 or so distinct CDR3 sequences; around 19% were seen once. The specimen was blood, either unsorted or a sorted T cell fraction (not recorded which). The sequence came from a male donor with ankylosing spondylitis. The V call is TRBV5-5, the J call TRBJ1-2; TRBD1 is a possible D gene (5 bases). The CDR3 region has the DNA TGTGCCAGCAGCTTCCTTGACAGAGCTGGCTACACCTTC. Translation gives CASSFLDRAGYTF.